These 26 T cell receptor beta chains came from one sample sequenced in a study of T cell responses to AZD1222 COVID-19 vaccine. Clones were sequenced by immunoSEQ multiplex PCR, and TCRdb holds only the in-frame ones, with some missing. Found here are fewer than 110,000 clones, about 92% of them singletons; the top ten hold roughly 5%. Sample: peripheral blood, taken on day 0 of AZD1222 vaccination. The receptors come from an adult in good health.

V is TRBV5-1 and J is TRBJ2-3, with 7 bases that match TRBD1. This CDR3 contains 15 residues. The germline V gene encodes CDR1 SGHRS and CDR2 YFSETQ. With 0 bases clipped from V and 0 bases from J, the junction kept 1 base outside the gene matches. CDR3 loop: CASSLEGQSTDTQYF. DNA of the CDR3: TGCGCCAGCAGCTTGGAGGGACAGAGCACAGATACGCAGTATTTT.

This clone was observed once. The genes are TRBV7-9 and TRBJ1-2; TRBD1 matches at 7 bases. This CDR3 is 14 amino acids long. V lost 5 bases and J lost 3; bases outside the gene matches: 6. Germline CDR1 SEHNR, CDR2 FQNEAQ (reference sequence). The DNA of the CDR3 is TGTGCCAGCAGCCAGGGGGAGACCTACTATGGCTACACCTTC. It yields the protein CASSQGETYYGYTF.

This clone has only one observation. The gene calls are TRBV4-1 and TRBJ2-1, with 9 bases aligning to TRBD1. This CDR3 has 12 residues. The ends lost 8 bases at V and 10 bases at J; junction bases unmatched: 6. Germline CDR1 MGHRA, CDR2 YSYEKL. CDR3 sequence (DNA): TGCGCCAGCGCGACAGGGGGTAACGAGCAGTTCTTC. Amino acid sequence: CASATGGNEQFF.

CDR3 nucleotide sequence: TGTGCCAGCAGTTCTACCGGGCACCAAGAGACCCAGTACTTC. It yields the protein CASSSTGHQETQYF. V is TRBV7-9 and J is TRBJ2-5; no clear D. Trimming removed 6 bases at V and 0 bases at J, with 11 bases between. Per the germline V gene, CDR1 is SEHNR and CDR2 is FQNEAQ (reference sequence). The CDR3 extends over 14 amino acids.

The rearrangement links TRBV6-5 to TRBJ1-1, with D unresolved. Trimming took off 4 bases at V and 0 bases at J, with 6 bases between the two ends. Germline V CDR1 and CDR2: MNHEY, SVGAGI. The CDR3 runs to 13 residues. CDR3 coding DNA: TGTGCCAGCAGTTTCGGGATGAACACTGAAGCTTTCTTT. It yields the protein CASSFGMNTEAFF.

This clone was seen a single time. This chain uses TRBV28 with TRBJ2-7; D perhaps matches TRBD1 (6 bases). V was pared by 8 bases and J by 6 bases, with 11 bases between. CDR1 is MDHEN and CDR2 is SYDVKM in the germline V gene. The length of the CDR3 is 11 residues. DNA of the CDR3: TGTGCCAGCTCCAGGGGCGGCGAGCAGTACTTC. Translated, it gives CASSRGGEQYF.

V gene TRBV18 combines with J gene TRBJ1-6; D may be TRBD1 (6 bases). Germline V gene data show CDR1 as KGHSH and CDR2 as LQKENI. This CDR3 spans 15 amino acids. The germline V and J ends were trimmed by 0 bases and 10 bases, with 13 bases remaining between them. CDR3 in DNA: TGTGCCAGCTCACCACCTGAAGGGGGTGGATCACCCCTCCACTTT. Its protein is CASSPPEGGGSPLHF.

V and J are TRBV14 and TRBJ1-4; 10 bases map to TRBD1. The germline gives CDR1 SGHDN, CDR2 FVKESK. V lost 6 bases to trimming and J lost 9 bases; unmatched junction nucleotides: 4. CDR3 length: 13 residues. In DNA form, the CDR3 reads TGTGCCAGCAGTCGGGACAGGGGACAAAAACTGTTTTTT. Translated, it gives CASSRDRGQKLFF.

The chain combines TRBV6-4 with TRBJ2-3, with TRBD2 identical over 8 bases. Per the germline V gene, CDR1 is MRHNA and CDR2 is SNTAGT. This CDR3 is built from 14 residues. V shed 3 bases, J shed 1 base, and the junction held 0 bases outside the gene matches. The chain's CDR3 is CASSETSGTDTQYF. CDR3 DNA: TGTGCCAGCAGTGAGACTAGCGGCACAGATACGCAGTATTTT.

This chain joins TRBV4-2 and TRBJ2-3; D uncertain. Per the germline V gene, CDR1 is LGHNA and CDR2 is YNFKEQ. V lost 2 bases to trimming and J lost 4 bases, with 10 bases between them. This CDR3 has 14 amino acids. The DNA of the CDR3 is TGTGCCAGCAGCCAACCTAGTTCTGCAGATACGCAGTATTTT. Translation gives CASSQPSSADTQYF.

CDR3: CASSQPGQRFGPQHF. CDR3 coding DNA: TGCGCCAGCAGCCAACCGGGACAGCGGTTTGGGCCCCAGCATTTT. This chain uses TRBV4-1 with TRBJ1-5; TRBD1 matches at 7 bases. Germline CDR1 is MGHRA and CDR2 is YSYEKL. The CDR3 sequence is 15 residues long. V shed 2 bases and J 9 bases; nucleotides not matched to a gene: 10.

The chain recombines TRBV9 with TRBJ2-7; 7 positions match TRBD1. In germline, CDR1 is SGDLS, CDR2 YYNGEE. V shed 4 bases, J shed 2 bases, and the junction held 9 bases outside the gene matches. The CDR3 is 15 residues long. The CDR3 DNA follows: TGTGCCAGCAGCCCCAAGGGGGCAGGGACCTACGAGCAGTACTTC. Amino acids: CASSPKGAGTYEQYF. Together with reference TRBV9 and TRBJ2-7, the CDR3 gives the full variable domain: DSGVTQTPKHLITATGQRVTLRCSPRSGDLSVYWYQQSLDQGLQFLIQYYNGEERAKGNILERFSAQQFPDLHSELNLSSLELGDSALYFCASSPKGAGTYEQYFGPGTRLTVT.

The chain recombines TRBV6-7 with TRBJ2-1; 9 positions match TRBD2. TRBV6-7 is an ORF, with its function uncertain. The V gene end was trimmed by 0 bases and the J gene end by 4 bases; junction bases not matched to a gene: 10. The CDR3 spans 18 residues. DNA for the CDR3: TGTGCCAGCAGTTACTCAAGGGCCACTAGCGGGCGATACAATGAGCAGTTCTTC. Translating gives CASSYSRATSGRYNEQFF.

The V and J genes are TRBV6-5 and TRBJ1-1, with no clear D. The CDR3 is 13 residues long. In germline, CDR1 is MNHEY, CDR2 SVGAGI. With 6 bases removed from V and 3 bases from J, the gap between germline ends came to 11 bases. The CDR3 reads CASRGGTYTEAFF. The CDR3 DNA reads TGTGCCAGCAGGGGTGGTACGTACACTGAAGCTTTCTTT.

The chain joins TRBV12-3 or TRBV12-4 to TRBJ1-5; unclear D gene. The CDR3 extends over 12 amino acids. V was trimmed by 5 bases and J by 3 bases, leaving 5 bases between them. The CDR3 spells CASSNNNQPQHF. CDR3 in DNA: TGTGCCAGCAGTAACAACAATCAGCCCCAGCATTTT.

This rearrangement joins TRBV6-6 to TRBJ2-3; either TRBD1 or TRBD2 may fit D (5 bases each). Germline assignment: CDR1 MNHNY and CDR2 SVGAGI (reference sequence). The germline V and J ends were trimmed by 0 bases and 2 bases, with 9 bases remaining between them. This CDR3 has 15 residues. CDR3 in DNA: TGTGCCAGCAGTTACTCGGGGGAACCCACAGATACGCAGTATTTT. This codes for CASSYSGEPTDTQYF.

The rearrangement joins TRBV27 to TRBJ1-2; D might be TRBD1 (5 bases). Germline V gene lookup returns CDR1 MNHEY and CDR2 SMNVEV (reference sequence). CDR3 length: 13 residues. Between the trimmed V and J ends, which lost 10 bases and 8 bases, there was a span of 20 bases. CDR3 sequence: CATGPTSGSGYTF. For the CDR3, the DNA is TGTGCCACGGGACCTACTTCGGGGAGCGGCTACACCTTC.

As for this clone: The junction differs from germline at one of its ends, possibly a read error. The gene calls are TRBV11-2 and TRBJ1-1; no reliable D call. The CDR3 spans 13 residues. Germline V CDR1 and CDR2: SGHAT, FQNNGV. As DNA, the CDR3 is TGTGCCAGCAGCCCACTGCTAGGGCGGTTTATTCGGTTT. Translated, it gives CASSPLLGRFIRF.

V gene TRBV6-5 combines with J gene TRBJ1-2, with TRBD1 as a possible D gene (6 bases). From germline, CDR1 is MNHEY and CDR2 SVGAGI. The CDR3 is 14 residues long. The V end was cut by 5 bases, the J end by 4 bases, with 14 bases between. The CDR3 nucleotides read TGTGCCAGCAGTCTTGGGGGGCCTTTCTATGGCTACACCTTC. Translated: CASSLGGPFYGYTF.

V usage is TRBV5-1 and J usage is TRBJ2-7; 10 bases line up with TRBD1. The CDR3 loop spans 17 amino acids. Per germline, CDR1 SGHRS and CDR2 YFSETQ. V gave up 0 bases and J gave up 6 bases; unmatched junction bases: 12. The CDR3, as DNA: TGCGCCAGCAGCTTGGAGCCCCCGGGACAGGGGACTGGCGAGCAGTACTTC. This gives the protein CASSLEPPGQGTGEQYF.

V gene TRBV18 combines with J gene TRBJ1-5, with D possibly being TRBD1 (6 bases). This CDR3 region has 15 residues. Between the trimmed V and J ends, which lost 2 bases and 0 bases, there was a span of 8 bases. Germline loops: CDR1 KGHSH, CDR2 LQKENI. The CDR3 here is CASSPVGHSNQPQHF. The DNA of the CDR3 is TGTGCCAGCTCACCAGTGGGACATAGCAATCAGCCCCAGCATTTT.

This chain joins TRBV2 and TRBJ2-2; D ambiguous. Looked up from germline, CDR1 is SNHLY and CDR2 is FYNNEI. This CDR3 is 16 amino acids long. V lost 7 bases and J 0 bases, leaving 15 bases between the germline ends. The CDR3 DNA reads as TGTGCCAGCACCGGGTGGCGGACCCCGAACACCGGGGAGCTGTTTTTT. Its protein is CASTGWRTPNTGELFF.

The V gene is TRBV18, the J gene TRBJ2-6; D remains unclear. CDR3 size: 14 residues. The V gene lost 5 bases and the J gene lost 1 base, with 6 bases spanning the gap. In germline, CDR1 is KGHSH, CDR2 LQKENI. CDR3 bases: TGTGCCAGCTCAGGGGATTCTGGGGCCAACGTCCTGACTTTC. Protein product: CASSGDSGANVLTF.

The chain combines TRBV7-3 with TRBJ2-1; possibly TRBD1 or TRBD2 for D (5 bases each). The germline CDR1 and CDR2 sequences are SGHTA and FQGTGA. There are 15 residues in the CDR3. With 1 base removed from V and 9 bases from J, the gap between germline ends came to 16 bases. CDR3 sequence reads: CASSLMGQRGIEQFF. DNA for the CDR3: TGTGCCAGCAGCTTAATGGGCCAACGGGGCATTGAGCAGTTCTTC.

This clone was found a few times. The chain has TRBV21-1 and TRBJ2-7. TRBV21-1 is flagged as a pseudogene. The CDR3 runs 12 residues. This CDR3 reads CARGGNSYEQYF. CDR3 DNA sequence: TGTGCCAGGGGTGGCAACTCCTACGAGCAGTACTTC.

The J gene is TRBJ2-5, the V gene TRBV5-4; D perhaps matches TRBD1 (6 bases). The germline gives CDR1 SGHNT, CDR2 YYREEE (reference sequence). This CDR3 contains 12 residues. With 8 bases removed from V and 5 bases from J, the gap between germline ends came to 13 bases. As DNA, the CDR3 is TGTGCCAGTTCCAGGGGAGAGGAGACCCAGTACTTC. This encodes CASSRGEETQYF.